This T cell receptor beta chain emerged from a study of molecular identifiers for immune sequencing clone quantification. This clonotype was detected only a few times. Its antigen is unidentified. Whole-study results and caveats: Clones with over 20 RNA copies captured over 98% of effector molecules but under 1% of naive ones. In a background of approximately 1 million naive cells, spiked Jurkat TCR RNA from one cell was reportedly detectable.

Each CDR3 protein gets one entry after TCRdb re-called the PCR reads with MiXCR. The sample shows roughly 86,000 distinct CDR3 sequences, roughly 19% of them seen only once. With 4 bases removed from V and 5 bases from J, the gap between germline ends came to 26 bases. The CDR3 covers 18 residues. Germline V CDR1 and CDR2: MDHEN, SYDVKM. This chain joins TRBV28 and TRBJ1-2; a weak D match, TRBD1 (5 bases). Material: naive CD8+ T cells from blood, with Jurkat cell RNA spiked in. The subset was: FACS-sorted CD8+CD4-CCR7+CD45RA+ naive T cells. This receptor was identified in a human donor in good health. Some libraries in this study had Jurkat cell RNA spiked in. The DNA for the CDR3 is TGTGCCAGCAGTTCTGGTGTATCCCCTTCGACAGCGCTTTATGGCTACACCTTC. Translating it yields CASSSGVSPSTALYGYTF.